The sequence of this T cell receptor (beta chain) was determined in a study of T cells in tumors after PD-1 blockade (dated by TCRdb to between 2019 and 2020). A note on the overall study: Prior checkpoint blockade, systemic immunosuppressant use, and recent radiotherapy or other anti-cancer therapy within 4 weeks were grounds for patient exclusion. Treatment consisted of either cemiplimab 350 mg every 2 weeks or pembrolizumab 200 mg every 3 weeks. Ongoing daily vismodegib 150 mg was also given to a subset of patients during anti-PD-1 treatment. On average, peripheral blood samples had 95,000 to 120,000 TCR templates (range about 24,000-280,000) and 35,000 to 40,000 unique clonotypes. Paired single-cell RNA and TCR sequencing was done in the study on site-matched tumors from patients with BCC or SCC, both before and after anti-PD-1 therapy. Bulk TCR sequencing was performed on more than nine peripheral blood samples from a handful of patients to compare blood and tumor clonotypes. Clinical response was assessed using RECIST version 1.1.

The sample's time point label is to be understood as: before anti-PD-1 therapy. For bulk TCRbeta sequencing, genomic DNA was extracted from tumor biopsies or peripheral blood, and input amounts ranged from roughly 600 ng to 6,500 ng. Every patient was a poor candidate for surgical resection and had histologically proven advanced or metastatic basal or squamous cell carcinoma. The basal cell carcinoma cohort was made up of around eleven patients, and bulk tumor TCR sequencing was performed for several of these patients. The immunoSEQ platform was used for deep TCRbeta sequencing. For the original study's pipeline: For further analysis, only productive rearrangements were exported from the immunoSEQ Analyzer. T cell phenotypes were assigned to bulk TCRbeta clonotypes by matching the clonotypes to single-cell RNA+TCR-seq clones with the same TCRbeta sequence. Clone enrichment in tumor was calculated as tumor frequency divided by PBMC frequency from bulk TCR sequencing. GLIPH was used to group TCRs into specificity groups, clusters of distinct TCRs likely recognizing common antigens via shared CDR3 motifs. TCRdb's version of the immuneACCESS table is confined to in-frame rearrangements and falls short of the full clone set. An unresolved V gene accounts for under half of the shortfall where checked; the remainder is of unknown origin. The V and J calls and clone size come from that table; D and trimming were worked out from the DNA. Within this sample are 61,000 or so clones, with around three quarters of them counted one time only. 13% of the sample rests with the top ten.

Broad study findings and their caveats: Roughly two fifths of the TCR clonotypes from tumors also showed up in blood, and some novel exhausted tumor clones were present in pre-treatment blood, which suggests peripheral recruitment. The source of novel T cell clones was not identified, and lymphoid organs or rare unexpanded clones within the tumor or the tumor periphery could be included among the possible sources.

Points on this clone: Its antigen is still unknown. The input lacks base qualities; no much larger clone sits a single base away.

The CDR3 runs 13 residues from the cysteine to the phenylalanine. This entry keeps only the CDR3 DNA: 39 bases, framed from base 1. Trimming removed 6 bases from V and 5 bases from J; the gene matches leave 6 bases unexplained. This specimen consisted of PBMCs, obtained before anti-PD-1 treatment. This TCR was recovered from a human donor with basal cell carcinoma. The chain employs TRBV12-3 or TRBV12-4 and TRBJ2-5; TRBD1 matches 7 bases in the middle. The CDR3 reads as follows: CASRRGQTETQYF. The nucleotides are TGTGCCAGCAGGAGGGGACAGACGGAGACCCAGTACTTC.